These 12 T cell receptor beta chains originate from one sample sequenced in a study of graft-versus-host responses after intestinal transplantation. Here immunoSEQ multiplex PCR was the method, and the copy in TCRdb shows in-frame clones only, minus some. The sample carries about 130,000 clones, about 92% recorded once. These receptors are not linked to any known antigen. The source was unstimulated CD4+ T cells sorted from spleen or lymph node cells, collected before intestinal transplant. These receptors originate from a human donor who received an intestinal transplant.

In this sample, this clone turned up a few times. This chain's CDR3 is CASSEEFGNTIYF. The CDR3 bases are TGTGCCAGCAGTGAAGAATTCGGAAACACCATATATTTT. The genes are TRBV6-5 and TRBJ1-3, with no clear D. CDR1 is MNHEY, CDR2 SVGAGI, per germline. Trimming stripped 5 bases from V and 4 bases from J, with 9 bases between. This CDR3 spans 13 amino acids.

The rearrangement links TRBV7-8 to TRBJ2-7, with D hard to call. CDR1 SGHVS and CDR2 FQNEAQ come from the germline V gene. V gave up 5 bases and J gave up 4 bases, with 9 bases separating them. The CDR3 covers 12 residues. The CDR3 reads CASSPARYEQYF. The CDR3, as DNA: TGTGCCAGCAGCCCCGCCCGTTACGAGCAGTACTTC. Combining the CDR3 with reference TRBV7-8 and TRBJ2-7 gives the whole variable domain GAGVSQSPRYKVAKRGQDVALRCDPISGHVSLFWYQQALGQGPEFLTYFQNEAQLDKSGLPSDRFFAERPEGSVSTLKIQRTQQEDSAVYLCASSPARYEQYFGPGTRLTVT.

The CDR3: CASRTGGAGNQPQHF. The DNA of the CDR3 is TGTGCCAGCAGGACAGGGGGCGCGGGCAATCAGCCCCAGCATTTT. V gene TRBV6-1 combines with J gene TRBJ1-5, with TRBD1 identical over 10 bases. The CDR3 length is 15 residues. The V gene end was trimmed by 6 bases and the J gene end by 2 bases; junction bases not matched to a gene: 4. Germline assignment: CDR1 MNHNS and CDR2 SASEGT.

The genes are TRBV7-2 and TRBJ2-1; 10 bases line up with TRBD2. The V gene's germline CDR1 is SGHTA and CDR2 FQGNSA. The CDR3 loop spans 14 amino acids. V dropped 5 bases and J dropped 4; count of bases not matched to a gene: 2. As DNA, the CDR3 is TGTGCCAGCAGCCGGACTAGCGGATACAATGAGCAGTTCTTC. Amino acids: CASSRTSGYNEQFF.

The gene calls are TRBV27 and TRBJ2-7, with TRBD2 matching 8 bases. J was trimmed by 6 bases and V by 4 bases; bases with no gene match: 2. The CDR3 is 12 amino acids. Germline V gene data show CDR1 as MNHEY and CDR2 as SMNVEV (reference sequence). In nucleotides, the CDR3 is TGTGCCAGCAGTTCTGCGGGGGGCGAGCAGTACTTC. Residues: CASSSAGGEQYF.

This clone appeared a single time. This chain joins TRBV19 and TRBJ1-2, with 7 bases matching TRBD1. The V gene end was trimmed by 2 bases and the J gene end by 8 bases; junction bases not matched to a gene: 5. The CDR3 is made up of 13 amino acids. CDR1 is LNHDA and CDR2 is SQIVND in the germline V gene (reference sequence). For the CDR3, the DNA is TGTGCCAGTAGTATACAGGGGGGGGAAGGCTACACCTTC. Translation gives CASSIQGGEGYTF. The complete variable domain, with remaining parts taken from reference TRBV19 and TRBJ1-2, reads DGGITQSPKYLFRKEGQNVTLSCEQNLNHDAMYWYRQDPGQGLRLIYYSQIVNDFQKGDIAEGYSVSREKKESFPLTVTSAQKNPTAFYLCASSIQGGEGYTFGSGTRLTVV.

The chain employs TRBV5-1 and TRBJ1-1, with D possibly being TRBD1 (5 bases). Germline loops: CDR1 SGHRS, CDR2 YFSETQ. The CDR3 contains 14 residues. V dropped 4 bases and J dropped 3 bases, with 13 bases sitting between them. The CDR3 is CASSPGDLDTEAFF. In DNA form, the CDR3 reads TGCGCCAGCAGCCCGGGGGATTTGGACACTGAAGCTTTCTTT.

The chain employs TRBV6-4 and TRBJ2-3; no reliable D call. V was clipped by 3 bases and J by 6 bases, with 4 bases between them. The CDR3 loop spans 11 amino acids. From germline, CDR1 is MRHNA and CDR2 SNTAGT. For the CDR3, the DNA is TGTGCCAGCAGTGAGGTGGATACGCAGTATTTT. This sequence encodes CASSEVDTQYF.

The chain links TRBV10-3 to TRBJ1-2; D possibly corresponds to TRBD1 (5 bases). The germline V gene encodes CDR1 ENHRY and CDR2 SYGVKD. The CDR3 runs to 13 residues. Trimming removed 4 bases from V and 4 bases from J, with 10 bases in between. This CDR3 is CAISVGTAYGYTF. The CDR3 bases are TGTGCCATCAGTGTCGGGACGGCCTATGGCTACACCTTC.

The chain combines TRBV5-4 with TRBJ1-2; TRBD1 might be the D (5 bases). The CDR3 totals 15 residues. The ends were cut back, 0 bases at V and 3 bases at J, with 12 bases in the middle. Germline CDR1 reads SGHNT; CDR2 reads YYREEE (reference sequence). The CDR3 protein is CASSLDSGWDYGYTF. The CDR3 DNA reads TGTGCCAGCAGCTTGGATTCAGGGTGGGACTATGGCTACACCTTC.

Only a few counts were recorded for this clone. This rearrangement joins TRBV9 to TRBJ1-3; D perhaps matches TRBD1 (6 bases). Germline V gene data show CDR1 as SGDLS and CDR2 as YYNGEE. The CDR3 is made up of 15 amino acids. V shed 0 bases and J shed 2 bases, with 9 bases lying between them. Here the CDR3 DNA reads TGTGCCAGCAGCGTAGACGGGGGCGCTGGAAACACCATATATTTT. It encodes CASSVDGGAGNTIYF. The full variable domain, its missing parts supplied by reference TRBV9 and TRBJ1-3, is DSGVTQTPKHLITATGQRVTLRCSPRSGDLSVYWYQQSLDQGLQFLIQYYNGEERAKGNILERFSAQQFPDLHSELNLSSLELGDSALYFCASSVDGGAGNTIYFGEGSWLTVV.

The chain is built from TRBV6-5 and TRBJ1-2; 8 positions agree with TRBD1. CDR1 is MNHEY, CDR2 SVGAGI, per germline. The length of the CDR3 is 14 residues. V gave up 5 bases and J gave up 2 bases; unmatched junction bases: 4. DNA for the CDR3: TGTGCCAGCAGTCTGACAGGGGTGAACTATGGCTACACCTTC. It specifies CASSLTGVNYGYTF.